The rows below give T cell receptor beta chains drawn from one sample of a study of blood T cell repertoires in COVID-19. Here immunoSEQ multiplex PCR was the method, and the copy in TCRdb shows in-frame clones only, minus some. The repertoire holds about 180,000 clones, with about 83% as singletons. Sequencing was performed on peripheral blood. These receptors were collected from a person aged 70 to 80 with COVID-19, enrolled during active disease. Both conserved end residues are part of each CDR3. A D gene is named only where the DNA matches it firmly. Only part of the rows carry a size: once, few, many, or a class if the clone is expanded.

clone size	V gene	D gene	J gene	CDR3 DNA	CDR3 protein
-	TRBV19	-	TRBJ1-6	TGTGCCAGTAGTATTCAGGGGACCAAATATAATTCACCCCTCCACTTT	CASSIQGTKYNSPLHF
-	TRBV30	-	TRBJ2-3	TGTGCGACGGGACTCACAGATACGCAGTATTTT	CATGLTDTQYF
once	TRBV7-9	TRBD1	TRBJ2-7	TGTGCCAGCAGCAAGGACAGGTCCCTCTACGAGCAGTACTTC	CASSKDRSLYEQYF
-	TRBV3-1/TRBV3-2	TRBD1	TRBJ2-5	TGTGCCAGCAGCCACACCGGACAGGGGGCAGGAGAGACCCAGTACTTC	CASSHTGQGAGETQYF
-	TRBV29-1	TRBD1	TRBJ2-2	TGCAGCGTTGGAGGACAGGCCCCGTCCGGGGAGCTGTTTTTT	CSVGGQAPSGELFF
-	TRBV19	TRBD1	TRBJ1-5	TGTGCCAGTATGAACCCAGGGGGCCGAAGTCAGCCCCAGCATTTT	CASMNPGGRSQPQHF
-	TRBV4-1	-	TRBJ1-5	TGCGCCAGCAGCCAAGAAGGCAGGGCGAAGGATCAGCCCCAGCATTTT	CASSQEGRAKDQPQHF
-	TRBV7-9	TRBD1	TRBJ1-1	TGTGCCAGCAGCACCCAGGGGGGCACTGAAGCTTTCTTT	CASSTQGGTEAFF
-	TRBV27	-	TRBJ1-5	TGTGCCAGCAGTCCCGGGGCGGGGGGGCGACTAGGCAATCAGCCCCAGCATTTT	CASSPGAGGRLGNQPQHF
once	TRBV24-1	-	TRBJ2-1	TGTGCCACCAGTGCACCCGGAGCCCGGTCCAATGAGCAGTTCTTC	CATSAPGARSNEQFF
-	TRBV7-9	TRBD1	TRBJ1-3	TGTGCCAGCAGCCCCTTGGACAGGGTCGCTGGAAACACCATATATTTT	CASSPLDRVAGNTIYF
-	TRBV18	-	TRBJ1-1	TGTGCCAGCTCACCACCGAGTGTCACTGAAGCTTTCTTT	CASSPPSVTEAFF
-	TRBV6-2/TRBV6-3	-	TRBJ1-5	TGTGCCAGCAGTCCGGTCCCAAATCAGCCCCAGCATTTT	CASSPVPNQPQHF
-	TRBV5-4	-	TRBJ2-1	TGTGCCAGCAGCCTGGACAGTCCTTCCTACAATGAGCAGTTCTTC	CASSLDSPSYNEQFF
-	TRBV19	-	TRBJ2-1	TGTGCCAGTAGCGGGAGATATGAGCAGTTCTTC	CASSGRYEQFF
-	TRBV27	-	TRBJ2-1	TGTGCCAGCACCCTGGGCCACTCCTACAATGAGCAGTTCTTC	CASTLGHSYNEQFF
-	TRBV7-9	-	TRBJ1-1	TGTGCCAGCAGCTCTCTTATGAACACTGAAGCTTTCTTT	CASSSLMNTEAFF
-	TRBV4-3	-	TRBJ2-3	TGCGCCAGCAGCCAAGATCAGGCCACAGATACGCAGTATTTT	CASSQDQATDTQYF
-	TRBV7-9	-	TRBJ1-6	TGTGCCAGCTGGCAGGGAGGGTTTTCACCCCTCCACTTT	CASWQGGFSPLHF
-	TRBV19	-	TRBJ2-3	TGTGCCAGTAGTATATGGGCCCAGCCGATATTCGCAGATACGCAGTATTTT	CASSIWAQPIFADTQYF
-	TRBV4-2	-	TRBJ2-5	TGTGCCAGCAGCCCCAACCCCCTAGGGAGCGGGCAAGAGACCCAGTACTTC	CASSPNPLGSGQETQYF